This T cell receptor beta chain was captured in a study of blood T cell repertoires in COVID-19. Background on the study: PBMCs, B-cell-depleted T cells, or T cells provided the cDNA or gDNA that made up the material.

The table came from immunoSEQ multiplex PCR; TCRdb's copy has only in-frame clones and leaves some out. The sample has hundreds of thousands of clones; 86% are singletons. CDR1 and CDR2 (germline): LNHDA, SQIVND (reference sequence). The CDR3 totals 15 residues. With 7 bases removed from V and 1 base from J, the gap between germline ends came to 14 bases. Participant age was about 18 to 89 years, and participants resided in roughly 25 US areas. Assignments of participants to cohorts depended upon their own reported clinical history. Recovery meant two consecutive negative NP/OP PCR tests, professional clearance, or resolved symptoms.

This chain uses TRBV19 with TRBJ1-5; possibly TRBD1 for D (6 bases). The TCR comes from a woman aged 45-65 years who had recovered from COVID-19. The sample was PBMCs or T cells enriched from blood (not recorded which). The CDR3 region has the DNA TGTGCCAGTACCGTGAGGGGGATAAGCAATCAGCCCCAGCATTTT. It specifies CASTVRGISNQPQHF.